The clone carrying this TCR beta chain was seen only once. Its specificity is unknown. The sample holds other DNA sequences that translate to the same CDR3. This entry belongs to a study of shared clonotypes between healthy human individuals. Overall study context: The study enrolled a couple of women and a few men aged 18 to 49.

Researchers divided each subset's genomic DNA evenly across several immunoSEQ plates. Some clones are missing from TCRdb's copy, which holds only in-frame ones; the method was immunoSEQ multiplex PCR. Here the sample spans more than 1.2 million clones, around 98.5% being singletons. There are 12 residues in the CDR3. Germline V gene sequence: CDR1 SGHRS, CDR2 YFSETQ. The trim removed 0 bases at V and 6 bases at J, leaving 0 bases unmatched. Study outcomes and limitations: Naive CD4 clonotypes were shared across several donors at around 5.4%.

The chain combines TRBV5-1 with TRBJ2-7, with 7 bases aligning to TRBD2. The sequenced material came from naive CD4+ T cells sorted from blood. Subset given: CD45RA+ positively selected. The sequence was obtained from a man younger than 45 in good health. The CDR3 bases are TGCGCCAGCAGCTTGGCGGGGGGCGAGCAGTACTTC. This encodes CASSLAGGEQYF.